The rows below give T cell receptor beta chains drawn from one sample of a study of cytotoxic CD8 clonotypes in ibrutinib-treated CLL. The assay was immunoSEQ multiplex PCR, and TCRdb's table has in-frame clones only and misses some. The sample contains roughly 24,000 clones, approximately 81% of which appear only once. The sequencing used PBMCs, collected before ibrutinib treatment. The receptors come from a human donor with chronic lymphocytic leukemia. CDR3s leave out the opening cysteine and the closing phenylalanine or tryptophan.

v_call,cdr3_aa
TRBV9,ASSVRPTGELF
TRBV19,ASSMGRYTEAF
TRBV7-9,ASSKTVYNEQF
TRBV6-6,ASSFQGGTEAF
TRBV11-2,ASSLLRATTAEQY
TRBV7-2,ASREDLNEQF
TRBV7-2,ASSISGTASEQF
TRBV2,ASILVLGTEAF
TRBV7-9,AAVSSRSTGELF
TRBV25-1,ASSELRLPYEQY
TRBV5-1,ASSSGPSYEQY
TRBV10-3,AISGLAGEETQY
TRBV25-1,ASSDVGAGTGELF
TRBV6-1,ASRNQGNTEAF
TRBV4-1,ASSQKGGLEAF
TRBV29-1,SVEGGNTEAF
TRBV9,ASSHGTSGSRGYTDTQY
TRBV5-1,ASTGDLGIYNEQF
TRBV5-1,ASSPEQGPNYGYT
TRBV5-1,ASTDSVNEKLF